These 25 T cell receptor beta chains came from one sample sequenced in a study of cytomegalovirus exposure and HLA in healthy donors. A multiplex PCR was run with 60 Vbeta primers and 13 Jbeta primers. Clones were read by immunoSEQ multiplex PCR, and TCRdb kept only the in-frame ones, dropping some. The sample includes 160,000 or so clones, about 72% seen only once; the top ten take about 1.3%. The source material was PBMCs. The receptor source for this set is a male donor in good health and CMV-seronegative.

This chain links TRBV19 with TRBJ2-2; tentative D call: TRBD1 (7 bases). Germline CDR1 LNHDA, CDR2 SQIVND (reference sequence). Deletions cut 6 bases from V and 4 bases from J, with 18 bases between. The CDR3 is made up of 16 amino acids. The CDR3 DNA follows: TGTGCCAGTAGACTGGCGGGACAGCTAGGCACCGGGGAGCTGTTTTTT. It codes for CASRLAGQLGTGELFF.

DNA for the CDR3: TGTGCCAGCAGCGGACAGGGGTGGACTAATGAAAAACTGTTTTTT. It codes for CASSGQGWTNEKLFF. The rearrangement uses TRBV9 and TRBJ1-4; 8 positions match TRBD1. J was trimmed by 2 bases and V by 3 bases; bases with no gene match: 3. The CDR3 contains 15 residues. The V gene's germline CDR1 is SGDLS and CDR2 YYNGEE.

The chain uses TRBV7-3 and TRBJ2-7; D may be TRBD2 (7 bases). Germline values: CDR1 SGHTA, CDR2 FQGTGA. The CDR3 runs to 13 residues. V was clipped by 2 bases and J by 5 bases, with 10 bases between them. DNA of the CDR3: TGTGCCAGCAGCTTAGGGGAGGGGGACGAGCAGTACTTC. Translated: CASSLGEGDEQYF.

The rearrangement joins TRBV30 to TRBJ2-7; perhaps TRBD2 as D (6 bases). V was cut by 1 base and J by 1 base, with 8 bases left in between. CDR3 length: 13 amino acids. Germline values: CDR1 GTSNPN, CDR2 SVGIG (reference sequence). The CDR3 DNA sequence: TGTGCCTGGAGTGGACTAGGTTCCTACGAGCAGTACTTC. Translated: CAWSGLGSYEQYF. Combining the CDR3 with reference TRBV30 and TRBJ2-7 gives the whole variable domain SQTIHQWPATLVQPVGSPLSLECTVEGTSNPNLYWYRQAAGRGLQLLFYSVGIGQISSEVPQNLSASRPQDRQFILSSKKLLLSDSGFYLCAWSGLGSYEQYFGPGTRLTVT.

The chain carries TRBV30 and TRBJ2-3; a weak D match, TRBD2 (5 bases). The V and J ends lost 2 bases and 2 bases respectively, with 11 bases between them. This CDR3 has 14 residues. CDR1 and CDR2 (germline): GTSNPN, SVGIG (reference sequence). CDR3 sequence (DNA): TGTGCCTGGAGTAAGCGGTTGCCCACAGATACGCAGTATTTT. It encodes CAWSKRLPTDTQYF.

The sample holds a few counts of this clone. The V and J genes are TRBV15 and TRBJ1-6; D is unresolved. V lost 0 bases and J 15 bases, leaving 9 bases between the germline ends. The CDR3 spans 12 residues. CDR1 is LNHNV and CDR2 is YYDKDF in the germline V gene (reference sequence). CDR3 sequence (DNA): TGTGCCACCAGCAGAGATGAGTTCTTCCTCCACTTT. This codes for CATSRDEFFLHF.

The chain employs TRBV15 and TRBJ2-5; a possible D gene is TRBD1 (6 bases). The ends were cut back, 3 bases at V and 5 bases at J, with 19 bases in the middle. Germline V gene sequence: CDR1 LNHNV, CDR2 YYDKDF (reference sequence). The CDR3 is made up of 16 amino acids. DNA for the CDR3: TGTGCCACCAGCAGTTTCATTCCAACAGGGACGGAGACCCAGTACTTC. Encoded protein: CATSSFIPTGTETQYF.

Worth noting for this clone: Other DNA sequences from this sample encode an identical CDR3 as well. This sequence joins TRBV4-1 and TRBJ1-4, with 8 bases identical to TRBD1. Germline V lookup: CDR1 MGHRA, CDR2 YSYEKL. The CDR3 runs 15 residues. The trim removed 3 bases at V and 8 bases at J, leaving 8 bases unmatched. The CDR3 reads CASSQPGGFFEKLFF. CDR3 nucleotide sequence: TGCGCCAGCAGCCAGCCAGGGGGCTTTTTCGAAAAACTGTTTTTT.

CDR3 protein: CSVVISGRETQYF. The CDR3, as DNA: TGCAGCGTTGTTATCAGCGGGAGGGAGACCCAGTACTTC. The V gene is TRBV29-1, the J gene TRBJ2-5; 9 bases line up with TRBD2. The CDR3 runs 13 residues. V was clipped by 4 bases and J by 5 bases; unmatched bases: 5. The germline V gene encodes CDR1 SQVTM and CDR2 ANQGSEA.

CDR3 sequence (DNA): TGTGCCTGGAGTTTAATCTGGACCGGGAGGGTAACTTACGAGCAGTACTTC. Its translation: CAWSLIWTGRVTYEQYF. J is TRBJ2-7 and V is TRBV30, with TRBD2 matching 8 bases. The CDR3 length is 17 residues. Trimming removed 2 bases from V and 4 bases from J; junction bases left unmatched: 16. Germline CDR1 and CDR2: GTSNPN and SVGIG (reference sequence).

This clone was detected only a few times. DNA of the CDR3: TGTGCCAGCAGTGGATATTACAGCGGGAGACTGAAAGAGCAGTACTTC. Protein sequence: CASSGYYSGRLKEQYF. The chain links TRBV2 to TRBJ2-7, with 8 positions matching TRBD2. Germline-derived CDR1 and CDR2 are SNHLY and FYNNEI. This CDR3 has 16 amino acids. Trimming removed 4 bases from V and 7 bases from J; junction bases left unmatched: 15. Based on the CDR3 plus reference TRBV2 and TRBJ2-7, the full variable domain is EPEVTQTPSHQVTQMGQEVILRCVPISNHLYFYWYRQILGQKVEFLVSFYNNEISEKSEIFDDQFSVERPDGSNFTLKIRSTKLEDSAMYFCASSGYYSGRLKEQYFGPGTRLTVT.

This clone was observed once. The chain recombines TRBV7-8 with TRBJ2-7, with TRBD2 matching 8 bases. Unmatched junction bases numbered 6, after V lost 3 bases and J lost 2 bases. The CDR3 extends over 15 amino acids. The germline V gene encodes CDR1 SGHVS and CDR2 FQNEAQ. CDR3 sequence reads: CASSLSGRGPYEQYF. The CDR3 DNA sequence: TGTGCCAGCAGCTTGAGCGGGAGAGGTCCCTACGAGCAGTACTTC.

The gene calls are TRBV27 and TRBJ2-3; possibly TRBD2 for D (6 bases). V lost 6 bases to trimming and J lost 7 bases, with 11 bases between them. Germline CDR1 MNHEY, CDR2 SMNVEV (reference sequence). The CDR3 sequence is 12 residues long. For the CDR3, the DNA is TGTGCCAGCAGCACGGAGGGATATACGCAGTATTTT. Translated: CASSTEGYTQYF.

The table lists this clone with a count of one. The chain links TRBV2 to TRBJ2-7; D is possibly TRBD1 (5 bases). The CDR3 covers 13 residues. Germline CDR1 SNHLY, CDR2 FYNNEI. V gave up 8 bases and J gave up 0 bases, with 11 bases separating them. DNA for the CDR3: TGTGCCAGCTACAGGACGGGCTCCTACGAGCAGTACTTC. Protein sequence: CASYRTGSYEQYF. The entire variable domain, with the rest obtained from reference TRBV2 and TRBJ2-7, is as follows: EPEVTQTPSHQVTQMGQEVILRCVPISNHLYFYWYRQILGQKVEFLVSFYNNEISEKSEIFDDQFSVERPDGSNFTLKIRSTKLEDSAMYFCASYRTGSYEQYFGPGTRLTVT.

The chain employs TRBV29-1 and TRBJ2-1; TRBD2 is a possible D gene (7 bases). Trimming cost V 7 bases and J 2 bases, with 18 bases left between them. Per the germline V gene, CDR1 is SQVTM and CDR2 is ANQGSEA. This CDR3 is 15 amino acids long. The CDR3 reads CSALGGATAYNEQFF. Written as DNA, the CDR3 is TGCAGCGCCCTGGGGGGGGCCACGGCCTACAATGAGCAGTTCTTC.

The chain links TRBV14 to TRBJ2-7, with D possibly being TRBD2 (5 bases). Trimming shortened V by 0 bases and J by 3 bases, and 12 bases separated the two germline ends. The CDR3 spans 15 residues. Germline lookup yields CDR1 SGHDN and CDR2 FVKESK. The CDR3 is CASSQEGWELYEQYF. The CDR3 DNA follows: TGTGCCAGCAGCCAAGAAGGGTGGGAGCTCTACGAGCAGTACTTC.

The chain employs TRBV7-2 and TRBJ2-1; the D is unclear. Germline V gives CDR1 SGHTA, CDR2 FQGNSA. V lost 2 bases and J 4 bases, leaving 6 bases between the germline ends. The CDR3 is 13 residues long. This CDR3 reads CASSLQLYNEQFF. CDR3 DNA: TGTGCCAGCAGCTTACAACTTTACAATGAGCAGTTCTTC.

To note about this clone: The junction and the germline gene differ at one end; a read error may be behind it. V gene TRBV7-3 combines with J gene TRBJ2-1, with a weak D call TRBD1 (5 bases). Germline V gene sequence: CDR1 SGHTA, CDR2 FQGTGA. CDR3 size: 13 residues. CDR3 DNA: TGTGCCAGCAGCCAAGACAGTGTAGGTGAGCGGTTCTTC. Residues: CASSQDSVGERFF.

The J gene is TRBJ2-2, the V gene TRBV5-6; possibly TRBD1 for D (5 bases). The germline CDR1 and CDR2 sequences are SGHDT and YYEEEE. V lost 4 bases and J lost 1, with 14 bases in between. The CDR3 runs 16 residues. As DNA, the CDR3 is TGTGCCAGCAGCCCCGTGGACGGACAGAACACCGGGGAGCTGTTTTTT. Translation gives CASSPVDGQNTGELFF.

The chain is built from TRBV18 and TRBJ1-4; the match to TRBD1 covers 8 bases. Germline-derived CDR1 and CDR2 are KGHSH and LQKENI. The V segment lost 1 base and the J segment 8 bases; nucleotides outside the gene matches: 6. The CDR3 is 15 residues long. CDR3 DNA sequence: TGTGCCAGCTCACCACTCCCGGGACAGGAGGAAAAACTGTTTTTT. It yields the protein CASSPLPGQEEKLFF.

The chain joins TRBV9 to TRBJ2-3; TRBD1 matches 7 bases. The J segment lost 5 bases and the V segment lost 1 base, leaving 4 bases of the junction unmatched. The CDR3 loop spans 14 amino acids. Germline-derived CDR1 and CDR2 are SGDLS and YYNGEE. CDR3 amino acids: CASSVRGGEDTQYF. The CDR3 coding sequence is TGTGCCAGCAGCGTACGAGGGGGCGAAGATACGCAGTATTTT.

The chain employs TRBV11-2 and TRBJ1-1; 7 bases line up with TRBD1. The CDR3 covers 14 residues. Germline CDR1 SGHAT, CDR2 FQNNGV. V trimming: 1 base; J trimming: 11 bases; junction bases outside the gene matches: 10. The CDR3 DNA follows: TGTGCCAGCAGCTTAGCGGGGACAGCCAAGGGGGCTTTCTTT. As protein: CASSLAGTAKGAFF.

This chain connects TRBV20-1 to TRBJ1-1, with D hard to call. There are 11 residues in the CDR3. Germline assignment: CDR1 DFQATT and CDR2 SNEGSKA (reference sequence). V gave up 1 base and J gave up 10 bases, with 10 bases separating them. The DNA for the CDR3 is TGCAGTGCTAGAGCGCTAATCGCAGCTTTCTTT. This codes for CSARALIAAFF.

V and J are TRBV6-1 and TRBJ2-5; 7 nucleotides align to TRBD2. The CDR3 is 15 amino acids. V dropped 1 base and J dropped 2; count of bases not matched to a gene: 4. Germline CDR1 and CDR2: MNHNS and SASEGT. CDR3 DNA: TGTGCCAGCAGTGAAGGGGCTAGCGGACAAGAGACCCAGTACTTC. It encodes CASSEGASGQETQYF.

The CDR3 protein is CASSLGGTGSYEQYF. As DNA, the CDR3 is TGTGCCAGCAGCTTAGGGGGGACAGGCTCCTACGAGCAGTACTTC. The genes are TRBV7-3 and TRBJ2-7; 8 bases are shared with TRBD1. The CDR3 contains 15 residues. CDR1 and CDR2 (germline): SGHTA, FQGTGA. After removal of 2 bases from V and 0 bases from J, the junction contained 3 bases not matched to a gene. Supplemented by reference TRBV7-3 and TRBJ2-7, the full variable domain reads GAGVSQTPSNKVTEKGKYVELRCDPISGHTALYWYRQSLGQGPEFLIYFQGTGAADDSGLPNDRFFAVRPEGSVSTLKIQRTERGDSAVYLCASSLGGTGSYEQYFGPGTRLTVT.